The 24 T cell receptor beta chains below were found in one sample sequenced in a study of metastatic and nonmetastatic thyroid tumors. Every patient underwent thyroid surgery untreated. TCRdb redid the clone calls on the PCR reads using MiXCR. Of 5,500 to 7,000 clones listed, roughly a fifth are singletons. Sequenced: adjacent normal tissue. Source of these receptors: a female donor with papillary thyroid cancer or a benign thyroid nodule (not recorded which). Some clones in this sample may be carry-over from other donors' samples.

By its share, this clone is medium-sized. The chain recombines TRBV4-2 with TRBJ2-7; 7 bases map to TRBD2. V was clipped by 4 bases and J by 4 bases; unmatched bases: 4. CDR1 and CDR2 from the germline V gene are LGHNA and YNFKEQ. The CDR3 sequence is 13 residues long. DNA of the CDR3: TGTGCCAGCAGCCGCGGGGAGGGGTACGAGCAGTACTTC. It yields the protein CASSRGEGYEQYF.

This chain uses TRBV19 with TRBJ2-2; D is ambiguous. Between the trimmed V and J ends, which lost 4 bases and 4 bases, there was a span of 13 bases. From germline, CDR1 is LNHDA and CDR2 SQIVND (reference sequence). The CDR3 covers 15 residues. The CDR3 DNA sequence: TGTGCCAGTAGTACTGGCCTACGCAGCACCGGGGAGCTGTTTTTT. It yields the protein CASSTGLRSTGELFF.

In its sample, this clone is medium-sized. The chain uses TRBV6-6 and TRBJ2-1; TRBD2 might be the D (6 bases). V was clipped by 2 bases and J by 5 bases, with 10 bases between them. Germline CDR1 reads MNHNY; CDR2 reads SVGAGI (reference sequence). The CDR3 has 14 amino acids. For the CDR3, the DNA is TGTGCCAGCAGTTACCCCAGGGAGGACAATGAGCAGTTCTTC. It specifies CASSYPREDNEQFF.

This clone was counted between two and nine times. This sequence joins TRBV28 and TRBJ2-6; D unclear. V lost 7 bases and J 2 bases, leaving 12 bases between the germline ends. Germline CDR1 and CDR2: MDHEN and SYDVKM. This CDR3 spans 15 amino acids. CDR3 sequence (DNA): TGTGCCAGCAATTTTCTTGGGGCTGGGGCCAACGTCCTGACTTTC. The encoded protein is CASNFLGAGANVLTF.

This clone was recorded a few times. This rearrangement joins TRBV27 to TRBJ2-7; D gene ambiguous. This CDR3 has 15 amino acids. The V end lost 8 bases, the J end lost 3 bases, and 20 bases lay between the germline ends. CDR1 MNHEY and CDR2 SMNVEV come from the germline V gene (reference sequence). CDR3 amino acids: CASRLKSQHSYEQYF. In nucleotides, the CDR3 is TGTGCCAGCCGGCTTAAAAGCCAACATAGCTACGAGCAGTACTTC.

The chain has TRBV5-1 and TRBJ1-2, with D possibly being TRBD1 (5 bases). CDR3 length equals 14 residues. The V and J ends lost 6 bases and 5 bases respectively, with 17 bases between them. The V gene's germline CDR1 is SGHRS and CDR2 YFSETQ. CDR3 nucleotide sequence: TGCGCCAGCATGGGCCCTAGGGGCCCATATGGCTACACCTTC. Protein sequence: CASMGPRGPYGYTF.

This clone is medium-sized in the sample. The chain has TRBV12-3 or TRBV12-4 and TRBJ2-3; D is unresolved. This CDR3 has 13 residues. The ends were cut back, 6 bases at V and 7 bases at J, with 14 bases in the middle. CDR3 bases: TGTGCCAGCAGCCAGACATATCCCAATACGCAGTATTTT. Encoded protein: CASSQTYPNTQYF.

The chain is built from TRBV20-1 and TRBJ2-7, with D possibly TRBD1 on 5 matching bases. V lost 3 bases, J lost 4 bases, and 16 bases lay in between. CDR3 length: 14 residues. The germline V gene has CDR1 DFQATT and CDR2 SNEGSKA (reference sequence). Written as DNA, the CDR3 is TGCAGTGCTAGTTCACCACCGGACAAATACGAGCAGTACTTC. Translation gives CSASSPPDKYEQYF.

This clone has a handful of counts. This chain connects TRBV27 to TRBJ2-2, with D perhaps TRBD1 (6 bases). CDR3 length equals 14 residues. V lost 4 bases, J lost 5 bases, and 11 bases lay in between. The germline V gene has CDR1 MNHEY and CDR2 SMNVEV (reference sequence). The CDR3 reads CASSSYTGTGELFF. As DNA, the CDR3 is TGTGCCAGCAGTTCGTATACAGGGACCGGGGAGCTGTTTTTT.

This chain joins TRBV7-8 and TRBJ1-6, with TRBD1 identical over 9 bases. Germline CDR1 SGHVS, CDR2 FQNEAQ. With V trimmed by 5 bases and J by 6 bases, 11 bases remained unmatched. There are 17 residues in the CDR3. The CDR3 DNA sequence: TGTGCCAGCAGCACCCTGGGGACAGGGAGCTTTAATTCACCCCTCCACTTT. Protein sequence: CASSTLGTGSFNSPLHF.

By sample share, this clone is medium-sized. The V and J genes are TRBV18 and TRBJ2-7; TRBD1 matches at 9 bases. The CDR3 sequence is 14 residues long. Unmatched junction bases numbered 5, after V lost 3 bases and J lost 5 bases. Germline V gene lookup returns CDR1 KGHSH and CDR2 LQKENI. The CDR3 loop is CASSPGTGRNEQYF. The CDR3 DNA is TGTGCCAGCTCACCTGGGACAGGGAGAAACGAGCAGTACTTC.

This clone was picked up a small number of times. V is TRBV19 and J is TRBJ2-1; 12 bases are a match to TRBD2. The CDR3 contains 16 residues. V was clipped by 0 bases and J by 4 bases; unmatched bases: 1. Germline-derived CDR1 and CDR2 are LNHDA and SQIVND (reference sequence). CDR3 sequence (DNA): TGTGCCAGTAGTATAGAACTAGCGGGGGGATACAATGAGCAGTTCTTC. It is translated as CASSIELAGGYNEQFF.

This clone occurred a few times. This rearrangement joins TRBV6-5 to TRBJ2-7, with 11 bases matching TRBD2. The CDR3 runs 18 residues. Germline assignment: CDR1 MNHEY and CDR2 SVGAGI. Trimming cost V 0 bases and J 0 bases; bases outside gene matches: 7. The CDR3 DNA reads as TGTGCCAGCAGTTACTCGAACTCACTAGCGGGGGACTCCTACGAGCAGTACTTC. It codes for CASSYSNSLAGDSYEQYF.

The chain uses TRBV7-7 and TRBJ1-5; TRBD1 might be the D (5 bases). Germline lookup yields CDR1 SSHAT and CDR2 FNYEAQ (reference sequence). The CDR3 is 16 residues long. In DNA form, the CDR3 reads TGTGTGCCACCTACGGGGGGTGGGCTGTACAATCAGCCCCAGCATTTT. Translating it yields CVPPTGGGLYNQPQHF.

This chain connects TRBV11-3 to TRBJ1-2; tentative D call: TRBD1 (5 bases). This CDR3 region has 16 residues. The germline V gene has CDR1 SGHNT and CDR2 YENEEA. V gave up 1 base and J gave up 6 bases, with 18 bases separating them. In DNA, the CDR3 is TGTGCCAGCAGCTTAGGGGCGAGGGGAGCTAAAGATGGCTACACCTTC. Residues: CASSLGARGAKDGYTF.

The gene calls are TRBV19 and TRBJ1-5, with D possibly TRBD1 on 6 matching bases. This CDR3 is built from 14 residues. V was cut by 10 bases and J by 4 bases, with 17 bases left in between. CDR1 is LNHDA and CDR2 is SQIVND in the germline V gene (reference sequence). In nucleotides, the CDR3 is TGTGCCACGAGGGGGGGGCAATGGAATCAGCCCCAGCATTTT. Its protein product is CATRGGQWNQPQHF.

This clone was recorded a few times. The chain carries TRBV29-1 and TRBJ2-1; a weak D match, TRBD2 (6 bases). Per the germline V gene, CDR1 is SQVTM and CDR2 is ANQGSEA. CDR3 length: 16 residues. V was shortened by 6 bases and J by 2 bases, with 20 bases between the two germline ends. The CDR3 reads CSVVRPTSSTYNEQFF. The CDR3 bases are TGCAGCGTCGTGCGCCCCACTAGCTCTACCTACAATGAGCAGTTCTTC.

This clone is medium-sized within its sample. The chain employs TRBV6-1 and TRBJ1-1; 7 nucleotides align to TRBD1. This CDR3 has 14 residues. The ends lost 4 bases at V and 1 base at J; junction bases unmatched: 3. CDR1 and CDR2 (germline): MNHNS, SASEGT. DNA for the CDR3: TGTGCCAGCAGTGCCGGACAGGAGAACACTGAAGCTTTCTTT. Its translation is CASSAGQENTEAFF.

This sequence joins TRBV11-3 and TRBJ1-2; D gene uncertain. The CDR3 has 16 amino acids. Looked up from germline, CDR1 is SGHNT and CDR2 is YENEEA. Trimming took 5 bases from V and 2 from J, leaving 18 bases between them. CDR3 region: CASSPYQVKSNYGYTF. Here the CDR3 DNA reads TGTGCCAGCAGCCCATACCAGGTTAAGTCGAACTATGGCTACACCTTC.

The chain carries TRBV20-1 and TRBJ2-3; 12 positions agree with TRBD2. There are 15 residues in the CDR3. V lost 3 bases and J lost 3; bases outside the gene matches: 4. From germline, CDR1 is DFQATT and CDR2 SNEGSKA (reference sequence). CDR3 sequence: CSARPGTSGTDTQYF. As DNA, the CDR3 is TGCAGTGCTAGGCCGGGGACTAGCGGGACAGATACGCAGTATTTT.

This clone has a handful of counts. CDR3 DNA sequence: TGTGCCAGCAGCTTATATTCAGGATCCCTTTTGGGCTACACCTTC. Translating gives CASSLYSGSLLGYTF. This chain joins TRBV7-3 and TRBJ1-2; no definite D call. V was clipped by 2 bases and J by 8 bases, with 18 bases between them. The CDR3 has 15 amino acids. Germline CDR1 is SGHTA and CDR2 is FQGTGA.

This clone is deemed medium-sized (0.01 to 0.1%). The J gene is TRBJ1-1, the V gene TRBV12-3 or TRBV12-4; the D gene is possibly TRBD1 (5 bases). The CDR3 consists of 11 residues. The germline V and J ends were trimmed by 6 bases and 10 bases, with 12 bases remaining between them. The CDR3 nucleotides read TGTGCCAGCAGCGTCGGGAGGGGAGCTTTCTTT. It yields the protein CASSVGRGAFF.

Remarks on this clone: One junction end does not reproduce the germline sequence, and a read error may be involved. V gene TRBV18 combines with J gene TRBJ1-1; TRBD1 agrees at 7 bases. Germline loops: CDR1 KGHSH, CDR2 LQKENI. The CDR3 is made up of 15 amino acids. The CDR3 region has the DNA TGTGCCAGCTCACCACAGGGGGCACCAAACACTGAAGCCTTCTTT. Protein: CASSPQGAPNTEAFF.

This clone was counted at least ten times. The chain is built from TRBV5-4 and TRBJ1-1; TRBD1 matches 12 bases. Germline V gene lookup returns CDR1 SGHNT and CDR2 YYREEE (reference sequence). Trimming cost V 4 bases and J 9 bases; bases outside gene matches: 4. The CDR3 sequence is 13 residues long. The CDR3 here is CASSPWDRGQAFF. CDR3 DNA sequence: TGTGCCAGCAGCCCGTGGGACAGGGGGCAAGCTTTCTTT. Looking up the rest from reference TRBV5-4 and TRBJ1-1 gives the full variable domain: ETGVTQSPTHLIKTRGQQVTLRCSSQSGHNTVSWYQQALGQGPQFIFQYYREEENGRGNFPPRFSGLQFPNYSSELNVNALELDDSALYLCASSPWDRGQAFFGQGTRLTVV.